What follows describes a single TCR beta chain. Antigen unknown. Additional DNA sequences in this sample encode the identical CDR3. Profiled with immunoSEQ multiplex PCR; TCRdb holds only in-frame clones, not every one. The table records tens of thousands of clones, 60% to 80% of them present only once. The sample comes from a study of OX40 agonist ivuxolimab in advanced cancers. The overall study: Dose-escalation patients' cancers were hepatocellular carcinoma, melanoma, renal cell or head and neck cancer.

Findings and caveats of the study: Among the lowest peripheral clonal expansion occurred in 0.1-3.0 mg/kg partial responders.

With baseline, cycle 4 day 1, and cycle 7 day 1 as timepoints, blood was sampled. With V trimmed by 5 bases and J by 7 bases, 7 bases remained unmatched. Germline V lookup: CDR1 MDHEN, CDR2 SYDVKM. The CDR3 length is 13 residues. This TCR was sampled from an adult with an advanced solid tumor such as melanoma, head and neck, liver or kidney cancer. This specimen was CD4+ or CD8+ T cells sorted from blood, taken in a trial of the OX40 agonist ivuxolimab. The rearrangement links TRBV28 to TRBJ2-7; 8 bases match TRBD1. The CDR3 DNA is TGTGCCAGCAGTACTGGACAGGGTTATGAGCAGTACTTC. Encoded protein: CASSTGQGYEQYF.